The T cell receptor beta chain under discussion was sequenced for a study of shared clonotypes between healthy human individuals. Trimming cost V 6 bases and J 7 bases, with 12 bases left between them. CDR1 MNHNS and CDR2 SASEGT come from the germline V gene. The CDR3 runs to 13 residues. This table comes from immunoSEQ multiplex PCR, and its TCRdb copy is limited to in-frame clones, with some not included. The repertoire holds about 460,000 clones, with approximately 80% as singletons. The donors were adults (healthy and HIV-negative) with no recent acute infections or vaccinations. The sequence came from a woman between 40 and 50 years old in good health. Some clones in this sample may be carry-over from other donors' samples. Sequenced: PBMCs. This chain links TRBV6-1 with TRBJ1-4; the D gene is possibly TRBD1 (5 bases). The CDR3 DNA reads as TGTGCCAGCAGCGTAGTAGGGGTTGAAAAACTGTTTTTT. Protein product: CASSVVGVEKLFF.